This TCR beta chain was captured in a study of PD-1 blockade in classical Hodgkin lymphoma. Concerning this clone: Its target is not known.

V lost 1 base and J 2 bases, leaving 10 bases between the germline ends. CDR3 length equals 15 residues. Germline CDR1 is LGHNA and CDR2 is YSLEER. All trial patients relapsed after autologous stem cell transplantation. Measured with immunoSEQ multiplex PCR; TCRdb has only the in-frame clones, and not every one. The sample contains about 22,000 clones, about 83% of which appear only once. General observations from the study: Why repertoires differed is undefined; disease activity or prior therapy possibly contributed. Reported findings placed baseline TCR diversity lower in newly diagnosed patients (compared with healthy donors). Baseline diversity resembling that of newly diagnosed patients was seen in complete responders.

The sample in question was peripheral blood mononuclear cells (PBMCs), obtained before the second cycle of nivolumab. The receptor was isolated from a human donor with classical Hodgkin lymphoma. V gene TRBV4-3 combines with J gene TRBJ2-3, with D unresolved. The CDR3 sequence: CASSQASAATDTQYF. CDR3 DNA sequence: TGCGCCAGCAGCCAAGCATCGGCTGCCACAGATACGCAGTATTTT.